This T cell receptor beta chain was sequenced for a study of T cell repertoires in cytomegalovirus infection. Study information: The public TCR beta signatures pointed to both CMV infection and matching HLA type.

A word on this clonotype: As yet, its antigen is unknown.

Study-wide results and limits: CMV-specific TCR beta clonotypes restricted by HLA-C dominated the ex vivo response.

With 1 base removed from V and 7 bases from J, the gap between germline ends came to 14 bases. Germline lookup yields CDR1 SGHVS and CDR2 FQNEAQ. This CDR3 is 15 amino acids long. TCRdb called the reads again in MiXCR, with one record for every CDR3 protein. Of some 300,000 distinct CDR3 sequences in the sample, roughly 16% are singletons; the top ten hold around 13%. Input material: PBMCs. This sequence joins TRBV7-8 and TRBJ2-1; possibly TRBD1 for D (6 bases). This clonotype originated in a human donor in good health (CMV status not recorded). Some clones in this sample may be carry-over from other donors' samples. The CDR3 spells CASSLGGPTFNEQFF. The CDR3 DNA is TGTGCCAGCAGCTTAGGGGGGCCGACGTTTAATGAGCAGTTCTTC.